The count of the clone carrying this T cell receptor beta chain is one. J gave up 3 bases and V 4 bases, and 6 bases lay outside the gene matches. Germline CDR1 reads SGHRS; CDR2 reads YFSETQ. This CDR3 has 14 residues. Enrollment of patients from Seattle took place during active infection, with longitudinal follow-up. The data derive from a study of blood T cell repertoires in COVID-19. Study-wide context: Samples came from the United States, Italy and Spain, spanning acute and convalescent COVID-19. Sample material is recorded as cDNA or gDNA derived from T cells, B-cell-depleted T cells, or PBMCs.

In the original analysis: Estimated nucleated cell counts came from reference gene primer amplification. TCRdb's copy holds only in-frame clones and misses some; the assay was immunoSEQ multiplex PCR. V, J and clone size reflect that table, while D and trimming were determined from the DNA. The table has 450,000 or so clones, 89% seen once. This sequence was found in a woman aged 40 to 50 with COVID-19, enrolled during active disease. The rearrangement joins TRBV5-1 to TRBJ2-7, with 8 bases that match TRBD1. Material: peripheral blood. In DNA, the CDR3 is TGCGCCAGCAGCCCCCACAGGGGGAACTACGAGCAGTACTTC. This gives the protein CASSPHRGNYEQYF. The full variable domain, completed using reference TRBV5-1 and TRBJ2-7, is KAGVTQTPRYLIKTRGQQVTLSCSPISGHRSVSWYQQTPGQGLQFLFEYFSETQRNKGNFPGRFSGRQFSNSRSEMNVSTLELGDSALYLCASSPHRGNYEQYFGPGTRLTVT.